This is a list of T cell receptor beta chains from one sample in a study of blood T cell repertoires in COVID-19. Using immunoSEQ multiplex PCR, the repertoire was profiled, and TCRdb retains in-frame clones only, with some absent. The sample shows about 38,000 clones, nearly 90% of them seen only once. Sequencing was carried out using peripheral blood. The receptor set was obtained from a man between 65 and 85 years old with active COVID-19. Each CDR3 is given with its conserved first and last residue. The order of the fields is CDR3 length, V gene, clone size, J gene, D gene, CDR3 DNA, CDR3 protein. D genes are given only for firm matches. Clone size appears in some rows only: once, few, many, or a class for an expanded clone.

CDR3 length: 14
V gene: TRBV7-6
clone size: -
J gene: TRBJ1-1
D gene: TRBD1
CDR3 DNA: TGTGCCAGCAGCCAGGGGACAGTGAACACTGAAGCTTTCTTT
CDR3 protein: CASSQGTVNTEAFF

CDR3 length: 15
V gene: TRBV4-2
clone size: -
J gene: TRBJ2-7
D gene: TRBD2
CDR3 DNA: TGTGCCAGCAGCCAAGACCCACTAGCGGGGTACGAGCAGTACTTC
CDR3 protein: CASSQDPLAGYEQYF

CDR3 length: 13
V gene: TRBV6-2/TRBV6-3
clone size: -
J gene: TRBJ2-7
D gene: -
CDR3 DNA: TGTGCCAGCAGCCATGCCCCTACCTACGAGCAGTACTTC
CDR3 protein: CASSHAPTYEQYF

CDR3 length: 16
V gene: TRBV19
clone size: -
J gene: TRBJ2-2
D gene: TRBD1
CDR3 DNA: TGTGCCAGTAGTACCGAAGGGACAGTGAACACCGGGGAGCTGTTTTTT
CDR3 protein: CASSTEGTVNTGELFF

CDR3 length: 14
V gene: TRBV7-2
clone size: -
J gene: TRBJ1-2
D gene: TRBD1
CDR3 DNA: TGTGCCAGCAGCTTGACAGGGCCCGCTGGGGGCTACACCTTC
CDR3 protein: CASSLTGPAGGYTF

CDR3 length: 17
V gene: TRBV28
clone size: -
J gene: TRBJ1-4
D gene: -
CDR3 DNA: TGTGCCAGCAGTTTATGGGCAGGGGCTGCAACTAATGAAAAACTGTTTTTT
CDR3 protein: CASSLWAGAATNEKLFF

CDR3 length: 16
V gene: TRBV19
clone size: -
J gene: TRBJ2-7
D gene: TRBD1
CDR3 DNA: TGTGCCAGTAGTAGGAGAGGAGGGACAGGGGCCTACGAGCAGTACTTC
CDR3 protein: CASSRRGGTGAYEQYF

CDR3 length: 13
V gene: TRBV28
clone size: -
J gene: TRBJ1-2
D gene: -
CDR3 DNA: TGTGCCAGCAGTTCGTTGGGGGCGGAGGGCTACACCTTC
CDR3 protein: CASSSLGAEGYTF

CDR3 length: 15
V gene: TRBV19
clone size: -
J gene: TRBJ2-3
D gene: TRBD1
CDR3 DNA: TGTGCCAGTAGTGACCCGGGACAGGGCACAGATACGCAGTATTTT
CDR3 protein: CASSDPGQGTDTQYF

CDR3 length: 14
V gene: TRBV4-1
clone size: -
J gene: TRBJ2-4
D gene: TRBD1
CDR3 DNA: TGCGCCAGCAGCCTGGGACAGGCGGGAAACATTCAGTACTTC
CDR3 protein: CASSLGQAGNIQYF

CDR3 length: 15
V gene: TRBV3-1/TRBV3-2
clone size: -
J gene: TRBJ2-1
D gene: -
CDR3 DNA: TGTGCCAGCAGCCAAGATGGGAGAATCCACAATGAGCAGTTCTTC
CDR3 protein: CASSQDGRIHNEQFF

CDR3 length: 14
V gene: TRBV11-2
clone size: large
J gene: TRBJ2-7
D gene: -
CDR3 DNA: TGTGCCAGCAGCTTAGGTCCGAGTCCCTACGAGCAGTACTTC
CDR3 protein: CASSLGPSPYEQYF

CDR3 length: 16
V gene: TRBV7-9
clone size: -
J gene: TRBJ2-2
D gene: TRBD2
CDR3 DNA: TGTGCCAGCAGTTATTTCGGACTAGCAAGGACCGGGGAGCTGTTTTTT
CDR3 protein: CASSYFGLARTGELFF

CDR3 length: 15
V gene: TRBV7-8
clone size: -
J gene: TRBJ2-6
D gene: -
CDR3 DNA: TGTGCCAGCCACCCTTCCGACTCTAGGGCCAACGTCCTGACTTTC
CDR3 protein: CASHPSDSRANVLTF

CDR3 length: 18
V gene: TRBV18
clone size: -
J gene: TRBJ2-1
D gene: TRBD2
CDR3 DNA: TGTGCCAGCTCACCAGGGACTAGCGGGAGTACCTCCTACAATGAGCAGTTCTTC
CDR3 protein: CASSPGTSGSTSYNEQFF

CDR3 length: 14
V gene: TRBV14
clone size: -
J gene: TRBJ1-2
D gene: TRBD1
CDR3 DNA: TGTGCCAGCAGCCTTCCGGGACAGCTCTATGGCTACACCTTC
CDR3 protein: CASSLPGQLYGYTF

CDR3 length: 15
V gene: TRBV30
clone size: -
J gene: TRBJ2-7
D gene: -
CDR3 DNA: TGTGCCTGGAGTGTACAGGCAGGGCAACCCTACGAGCAGTACTTC
CDR3 protein: CAWSVQAGQPYEQYF

CDR3 length: 18
V gene: TRBV5-6
clone size: -
J gene: TRBJ1-6
D gene: TRBD1
CDR3 DNA: TGTGCCAGCAGCACCGGACAGGGGCTGAGCTCCTATAATTCACCCCTCCACTTT
CDR3 protein: CASSTGQGLSSYNSPLHF

CDR3 length: 13
V gene: TRBV24-1
clone size: -
J gene: TRBJ2-1
D gene: TRBD1
CDR3 DNA: TGTGCCACCAGGCACGGGACAGCCAATGAGCAGTTCTTC
CDR3 protein: CATRHGTANEQFF

CDR3 length: 14
V gene: TRBV5-4
clone size: -
J gene: TRBJ1-1
D gene: -
CDR3 DNA: TGTGCCAGCAGCCCCTGGGGCAGGGCCACTGAAGCTTTCTTT
CDR3 protein: CASSPWGRATEAFF

CDR3 length: 12
V gene: TRBV5-1
clone size: -
J gene: TRBJ1-2
D gene: -
CDR3 DNA: TGCGCCAGCAGCTTCGATCAACAGGGCTACACCTTC
CDR3 protein: CASSFDQQGYTF

CDR3 length: 15
V gene: TRBV9
clone size: -
J gene: TRBJ2-1
D gene: -
CDR3 DNA: TGTGCCAGCAGCGTAGATGGGGGCTACTACAATGAGCAGTTCTTC
CDR3 protein: CASSVDGGYYNEQFF

CDR3 length: 14
V gene: TRBV18
clone size: -
J gene: TRBJ2-7
D gene: -
CDR3 DNA: TGTGCCAGCTCACCAAATGCCGGCTTCGGGGAGCAGTACTTC
CDR3 protein: CASSPNAGFGEQYF

CDR3 length: 15
V gene: TRBV5-4
clone size: -
J gene: TRBJ2-1
D gene: TRBD1
CDR3 DNA: TGTGCCAGCAGCCCTCGGACAGGGGACTACAATGAGCAGTTCTTC
CDR3 protein: CASSPRTGDYNEQFF